Below, 14 T cell receptor beta chains from the same sample are listed, as sequenced in a study of T cells in localized non-small cell lung cancer. Generated by immunoSEQ multiplex PCR, the TCRdb table keeps only in-frame clones and is missing some. Found here are about 43,000 clones, 90% to 95% of them singletons; the top ten hold roughly 10%. The sample was PBMCs, taken before any cancer treatment. Receptors originate from a woman aged 35 to 70 with stage II lung adenocarcinoma.

The chain recombines TRBV28 with TRBJ1-1; the D gene is possibly TRBD1 (6 bases). Germline CDR1 is MDHEN and CDR2 is SYDVKM. CDR3 length equals 15 residues. V was shortened by 2 bases and J by 4 bases, with 14 bases between the two germline ends. The CDR3 sequence is CASSLEGQGSTEAFF. The CDR3 DNA follows: TGTGCCAGCAGTTTAGAAGGGCAGGGGAGCACTGAAGCTTTCTTT.

The chain couples TRBV7-2 to TRBJ2-3; D is perhaps TRBD1 or TRBD2 (5 bases each). Trimming removed 3 bases at V and 4 bases at J, with 8 bases between. Germline loops: CDR1 SGHTA, CDR2 FQGNSA. This CDR3 region has 13 residues. The CDR3 sequence: CASSFRGSDTQYF. The DNA for the CDR3 is TGTGCCAGCAGCTTTCGGGGCTCAGATACGCAGTATTTT.

This chain links TRBV7-9 with TRBJ1-5; a possible D gene is TRBD1 (6 bases). Germline V gives CDR1 SEHNR, CDR2 FQNEAQ (reference sequence). V lost 4 bases and J 0 bases, leaving 16 bases between the germline ends. The CDR3 consists of 17 residues. The CDR3 here is CASSSLGGLYSNQPQHF. DNA of the CDR3: TGTGCCAGCAGCTCCCTCGGGGGCCTCTATAGCAATCAGCCCCAGCATTTT.

A single count supports this clone. The CDR3 reads CASSQSWYEKLFF. In DNA form, the CDR3 reads TGTGCCAGCAGTCAAAGTTGGTACGAAAAACTGTTTTTT. The rearrangement uses TRBV2 and TRBJ1-4, with D hard to call. Trimming cost V 5 bases and J 8 bases, with 12 bases left between them. Germline values: CDR1 SNHLY, CDR2 FYNNEI. This CDR3 region has 13 residues. Full variable domain (missing parts from reference TRBV2 and TRBJ1-4): EPEVTQTPSHQVTQMGQEVILRCVPISNHLYFYWYRQILGQKVEFLVSFYNNEISEKSEIFDDQFSVERPDGSNFTLKIRSTKLEDSAMYFCASSQSWYEKLFFGSGTQLSVL.

Here the CDR3 DNA reads TGTGCCAGTAGTACCCCGGGACAGGGCGATGGGCAGCCCCAGCATTTT. Its translation is CASSTPGQGDGQPQHF. V and J are TRBV19 and TRBJ1-5; 9 bases are a match to TRBD1. The CDR3 is 16 residues long. Germline loops: CDR1 LNHDA, CDR2 SQIVND (reference sequence). The trim removed 4 bases at V and 7 bases at J, leaving 11 bases unmatched.

The rearrangement links TRBV7-8 to TRBJ2-7; TRBD1 is a possible D gene (6 bases). The CDR3 length is 17 residues. Germline CDR1 and CDR2: SGHVS and FQNEAQ. V was shortened by 2 bases and J by 0 bases, with 17 bases between the two germline ends. The CDR3 protein is CASSLWPPTGPSYEQYF. The CDR3 DNA is TGTGCCAGCAGCTTATGGCCCCCCACAGGGCCCTCCTACGAGCAGTACTTC.

The chain uses TRBV2 and TRBJ2-6; D is uncertain. The CDR3 covers 14 residues. CDR1 and CDR2 (germline): SNHLY, FYNNEI. Between the trimmed V and J ends, which lost 4 bases and 0 bases, there was a span of 4 bases. Here the CDR3 reads CASSGNSGANVLTF. The CDR3 DNA sequence: TGTGCCAGCAGTGGGAACTCTGGGGCCAACGTCCTGACTTTC.

The gene calls are TRBV4-1 and TRBJ1-4; the D is unclear. CDR1 is MGHRA and CDR2 is YSYEKL in the germline V gene. CDR3 length: 13 residues. Between the trimmed V and J ends, which lost 0 bases and 12 bases, there was a span of 11 bases. The DNA of the CDR3 is TGCGCCAGCAGCCAAGATCTTGGGCTAGAACTGTTTTTT. Residues: CASSQDLGLELFF.

J is TRBJ1-4 and V is TRBV5-1; perhaps TRBD1 as D (6 bases). Trimming pared 6 bases from V and 2 bases from J, leaving 11 bases between. The CDR3 is made up of 14 amino acids. CDR1 is SGHRS, CDR2 YFSETQ, per germline. CDR3 bases: TGCGCCAGCACTGACAGGCCGACTAATGAAAAACTGTTTTTT. Residues: CASTDRPTNEKLFF.

The V and J genes are TRBV9 and TRBJ2-4; D call uncertain. Germline loops: CDR1 SGDLS, CDR2 YYNGEE. The germline V and J ends were trimmed by 4 bases and 1 base, with 9 bases remaining between them. The CDR3 consists of 14 residues. The CDR3 reads CASSPATAKNIQYF. The DNA for the CDR3 is TGTGCCAGCAGCCCGGCTACGGCCAAAAACATTCAGTACTTC.

This clone showed up just once. The rearrangement links TRBV7-6 to TRBJ1-2, with no clear D. The CDR3 totals 11 residues. Trimming left V 3 bases short and J 9 bases short, with 8 bases between. Germline values: CDR1 SGHVS, CDR2 FNYEAQ. The DNA for the CDR3 is TGTGCCAGCAGCTTCAATTTGCGCTACACCTTC. As protein: CASSFNLRYTF.

V is TRBV27 and J is TRBJ2-5; 8 nucleotides match TRBD2. The CDR3 spans 15 residues. V dropped 8 bases and J dropped 4; count of bases not matched to a gene: 12. Germline V gene lookup returns CDR1 MNHEY and CDR2 SMNVEV (reference sequence). The CDR3 DNA sequence: TGTGCCAGCTCCCCCTGGGGACGGGGGGGAGAGACCCAGTACTTC. It codes for CASSPWGRGGETQYF.

The chain has TRBV5-1 and TRBJ1-2; a possible D gene is TRBD1 (5 bases). This CDR3 is built from 13 residues. Germline V gene sequence: CDR1 SGHRS, CDR2 YFSETQ. V lost 0 bases and J 8 bases, leaving 11 bases between the germline ends. DNA for the CDR3: TGCGCCAGCAGCTTGGATACAGGAGAGGGCTACACCTTC. Its protein is CASSLDTGEGYTF.

The V call is TRBV9, the J call TRBJ2-7, with 11 bases that match TRBD2. This CDR3 region has 22 residues. Trimming took 0 bases from V and 6 from J; bases not matched to a gene: 26. Germline V gene data show CDR1 as SGDLS and CDR2 as YYNGEE. The CDR3 loop is CASSVGPSNTLAGVPRTIEQYF. The CDR3 nucleotides read TGTGCCAGCAGCGTAGGTCCCAGCAACACACTAGCGGGAGTGCCCCGGACTATCGAGCAGTACTTC.